The 27 T cell receptor beta chains below were found in one sample sequenced in a study of Graves' ophthalmopathy and Graves' hyperthyroidism. RNA transcripts were the template, and TCR beta CDR3 regions were amplified from them. HTBI primers primed a first-round RT-PCR, and a second-round multiplex PCR followed. TCRdb redid the calling of the multiplex PCR reads with MiXCR, one entry per CDR3 protein. The data show 200,000 to 250,000 distinct CDR3 sequences, around 42% seen once. Sequenced: peripheral blood. The receptors shown here come from an adult man with Graves' ophthalmopathy.

The V call is TRBV20-1, the J call TRBJ1-6; possible D gene TRBD1, 6 bases. V lost 6 bases to trimming and J lost 1 base, with 19 bases between them. CDR3 length: 17 amino acids. CDR1 and CDR2 (germline): DFQATT, SNEGSKA (reference sequence). CDR3 sequence: CSAPSLVRGSYNSPLHF. The CDR3 nucleotides are TGCAGTGCCCCATCCTTGGTCAGGGGATCCTATAATTCACCCCTCCACTTT.

The CDR3 coding sequence is TGCAGCGTTGAAGAAGAAACAGAGGGCTCCTACGAGCAGTACTTC. As protein: CSVEEETEGSYEQYF. This rearrangement joins TRBV29-1 to TRBJ2-7; the D gene is possibly TRBD2 (5 bases). Trimming removed 0 bases at V and 0 bases at J, with 12 bases between. This CDR3 has 15 amino acids. The V gene's germline CDR1 is SQVTM and CDR2 ANQGSEA.

V is TRBV19 and J is TRBJ2-2, with a possible D match to TRBD1 (6 bases). The germline CDR1 and CDR2 sequences are LNHDA and SQIVND (reference sequence). The CDR3 length is 14 residues. The germline V and J ends were trimmed by 6 bases and 7 bases, with 15 bases remaining between them. CDR3 bases: TGTGCCAGTAGCCTCCCAGGGGCGATCGGGGAGCTGTTTTTT. Translated: CASSLPGAIGELFF.

Of note for this clonotype: A read error may account for a junction end that differs from germline. This chain links TRBV7-6 with TRBJ2-7, with TRBD2 identical over 7 bases. The germline gives CDR1 SGHVS, CDR2 FNYEAQ. The CDR3 length is 15 residues. The CDR3 is CASSEGGGGSYEQYF. CDR3 nucleotides: TGTGCTAGCAGCGAGGGCGGGGGAGGGTCCTACGAGCAGTACTTC.

This clonotype has a handful of counts. J is TRBJ1-1 and V is TRBV7-8; D gene unclear. The ends were cut back, 0 bases at V and 1 base at J, with 6 bases in the middle. Germline CDR1 SGHVS, CDR2 FQNEAQ. The CDR3 extends over 14 amino acids. CDR3 coding DNA: TGTGCCAGCAGCTTAGCAGAAACGAACACTGAAGCTTTCTTT. Residues: CASSLAETNTEAFF.

In its sample, this clonotype was seen once. This chain joins TRBV28 and TRBJ1-4; D gene unclear. V was pared by 3 bases and J by 3 bases, with 20 bases between. The CDR3 loop spans 18 amino acids. Germline lookup yields CDR1 MDHEN and CDR2 SYDVKM. This CDR3 is CASSFNTLHGRSNEKLFF. Here the CDR3 DNA reads TGTGCCAGCAGTTTCAATACGCTCCATGGACGGTCTAATGAAAAACTGTTTTTT.

The chain joins TRBV7-3 to TRBJ1-5; 8 bases are shared with TRBD1. Germline lookup yields CDR1 SGHTA and CDR2 FQGTGA. V shed 5 bases, J shed 5 bases, and the junction held 8 bases outside the gene matches. CDR3 length equals 15 residues. This CDR3 reads CASSMDRARDQPQHF. The CDR3, as DNA: TGTGCCAGCAGCATGGACAGGGCCAGGGATCAGCCCCAGCATTTT.

This chain uses TRBV11-2 with TRBJ1-4; no definite D call. Looked up from germline, CDR1 is SGHAT and CDR2 is FQNNGV. Trimming took 7 bases from V and 4 from J, leaving 13 bases between them. There are 14 residues in the CDR3. This CDR3 reads CASTPGFRNEKLFF. In DNA form, the CDR3 reads TGTGCCAGCACACCGGGGTTCCGTAATGAAAAACTGTTTTTT.

The chain employs TRBV24-1 and TRBJ2-5, with 9 bases fitting TRBD2. This CDR3 spans 15 amino acids. CDR1 KGHDR and CDR2 SFDVKD come from the germline V gene. V lost 7 bases to trimming and J lost 3 bases; unmatched junction nucleotides: 8. CDR3 loop: CATSTTGGGEETQYF. The CDR3 nucleotides are TGTGCCACCAGCACTACTGGCGGGGGGGAAGAGACCCAGTACTTC.

J is TRBJ2-2 and V is TRBV24-1; maybe TRBD1 (6 bases). Germline V gives CDR1 KGHDR, CDR2 SFDVKD. V lost 8 bases and J 5 bases, leaving 11 bases between the germline ends. The CDR3 is 13 amino acids. The CDR3 here is CATTKDSTGELFF. The DNA for the CDR3 is TGTGCCACCACCAAGGACAGTACCGGGGAGCTGTTTTTT.

V and J are TRBV4-1 and TRBJ2-7; 7 positions agree with TRBD2. V lost 0 bases to trimming and J lost 5 bases; unmatched junction nucleotides: 7. Germline CDR1 is MGHRA and CDR2 is YSYEKL. This CDR3 has 15 residues. DNA of the CDR3: TGCGCCAGCAGCCAAGATCTCGGACTAGTAAACGAGCAGTACTTC. Amino acids: CASSQDLGLVNEQYF.

Details on this clonotype: A read error is possible here, since a much larger clone lies one base away. This chain's CDR3 is CASTGLTRSTEAFF. CDR3 coding DNA: TGTGCCAGCACCGGCCTGACAAGGAGCACTGAAGCTTTCTTT. This chain joins TRBV7-9 and TRBJ1-1; D gene uncertain. Germline V gives CDR1 SEHNR, CDR2 FQNEAQ (reference sequence). The CDR3 has 14 residues. Between the trimmed V and J ends, which lost 7 bases and 4 bases, there was a span of 16 bases.

In its sample, this clonotype was seen many times. The V call is TRBV7-2, the J call TRBJ1-2; D is perhaps TRBD1 (6 bases). The V and J ends lost 5 bases and 6 bases respectively, with 16 bases between them. This CDR3 has 14 residues. Germline loops: CDR1 SGHTA, CDR2 FQGNSA. In DNA, the CDR3 is TGTGCCAGCAGCCCATACAGGGTTGAGGATGGCTACACCTTC. The encoded protein is CASSPYRVEDGYTF. Supplemented by reference TRBV7-2 and TRBJ1-2, the full variable domain reads GAGVSQSPSNKVTEKGKDVELRCDPISGHTALYWYRQSLGQGLEFLIYFQGNSAPDKSGLPSDRFSAERTGGSVSTLTIQRTQQEDSAVYLCASSPYRVEDGYTFGSGTRLTVV.

This chain links TRBV7-2 with TRBJ1-2, with D maybe TRBD1 (5 bases). The germline gives CDR1 SGHTA, CDR2 FQGNSA. CDR3 length: 15 amino acids. Trimming stripped 1 base from V and 2 bases from J, with 11 bases between. The CDR3 region is CASSLDRQSNYGYTF. As DNA, the CDR3 is TGTGCCAGCAGCTTAGACAGACAGTCCAACTATGGCTACACCTTC.

V gene TRBV7-8 combines with J gene TRBJ2-3; TRBD2 agrees at 12 bases. The length of the CDR3 is 15 residues. CDR1 is SGHVS, CDR2 FQNEAQ, per germline. J gave up 4 bases and V 5 bases, and 4 bases lay outside the gene matches. The CDR3 sequence is CASSNLAGGPDTQYF. DNA of the CDR3: TGTGCCAGCAGCAACCTAGCGGGGGGGCCAGATACGCAGTATTTT.

The rearrangement joins TRBV5-8 to TRBJ1-1, with 9 positions matching TRBD1. The germline CDR1 and CDR2 sequences are SGHTS and YDEGEE. V trimming: 4 bases; J trimming: 5 bases; junction bases outside the gene matches: 12. CDR3 length: 16 amino acids. The CDR3 spells CASSQDRTGARTEAFF. As DNA, the CDR3 is TGTGCCAGCAGCCAAGACAGGACAGGGGCGAGGACTGAAGCTTTCTTT.

In this sample, this clonotype turned up a few times. J is TRBJ1-1 and V is TRBV20-1; D is possibly TRBD1 (5 bases). V gave up 0 bases and J gave up 7 bases, with 15 bases separating them. The CDR3 covers 14 residues. Germline loops: CDR1 DFQATT, CDR2 SNEGSKA (reference sequence). Written as DNA, the CDR3 is TGCAGTGCTAGAGATGCCCGGGGACGGAATGAAGCTTTCTTT. As protein: CSARDARGRNEAFF.

This clonotype was recorded many times. The rearrangement joins TRBV29-1 to TRBJ1-3, with D perhaps matching TRBD1 (5 bases). The CDR3 runs 14 residues. From germline, CDR1 is SQVTM and CDR2 ANQGSEA. Deletions cut 4 bases from V and 0 bases from J, with 10 bases between. The CDR3 region is CSVARGNSGNTIYF. The CDR3 DNA reads as TGCAGCGTTGCCCGGGGCAACTCTGGAAACACCATATATTTT.

The chain has TRBV2 and TRBJ1-5; no firm D call. Trimming cost V 5 bases and J 6 bases, with 14 bases left between them. Germline values: CDR1 SNHLY, CDR2 FYNNEI. The CDR3 totals 14 residues. The chain's CDR3 is CASSSQEVFQPQHF. The CDR3 coding sequence is TGTGCCAGCAGTTCCCAAGAGGTGTTTCAGCCCCAGCATTTT.

This clonotype has more than one count but fewer than ten. The chain couples TRBV7-9 to TRBJ2-2; D unclear. The germline V gene has CDR1 SEHNR and CDR2 FQNEAQ (reference sequence). Trimming took 1 base from V and 2 from J, leaving 11 bases between them. There are 16 residues in the CDR3. CDR3 bases: TGTGCCAGCAGCTTAGTCGGTGGATTAAACACCGGGGAGCTGTTTTTT. Its translation: CASSLVGGLNTGELFF.

The gene calls are TRBV12-5 and TRBJ2-7; D call uncertain. Deletions cut 2 bases from V and 0 bases from J, with 5 bases between. The germline V gene has CDR1 LGHNT and CDR2 FRNRAP. This CDR3 has 13 amino acids. The CDR3 DNA follows: TGTGCTAGTGGTTTGTCCCTCTCCTACGAGCAGTACTTC. Protein sequence: CASGLSLSYEQYF. The full variable domain, completed using reference TRBV12-5 and TRBJ2-7, is DARVTQTPRHKVTEMGQEVTMRCQPILGHNTVFWYRQTMMQGLELLAYFRNRAPLDDSGMPKDRFSAEMPDATLATLKIQPSEPRDSAVYFCASGLSLSYEQYFGPGTRLTVT.

This clonotype came up a few times. This chain joins TRBV6-6 and TRBJ1-5; D remains ambiguous. CDR1 and CDR2 (germline): MNHNY, SVGAGI (reference sequence). Trimming stripped 6 bases from V and 7 bases from J, with 13 bases between. This CDR3 region has 13 residues. The CDR3 protein is CASSQALGQPQHF. Written as DNA, the CDR3 is TGTGCCAGCAGCCAAGCCCTCGGACAGCCCCAGCATTTT.

The J gene is TRBJ1-3, the V gene TRBV11-2; D is unclear. CDR1 and CDR2 (germline): SGHAT, FQNNGV. Trimming removed 5 bases at V and 4 bases at J, with 12 bases between. The CDR3 is 14 amino acids. CDR3 loop: CASSPSRPGNTIYF. CDR3 DNA: TGTGCCAGCAGCCCATCAAGGCCCGGAAACACCATATATTTT.

V is TRBV6-1 and J is TRBJ2-7; D is possibly TRBD1 or TRBD2 (5 bases each). The CDR3 consists of 14 residues. The germline V gene encodes CDR1 MNHNS and CDR2 SASEGT. V shed 7 bases and J shed 2 bases, with 15 bases lying between them. CDR3 DNA sequence: TGTGCCAGCACCCACGGGGACGGCCCCTACGAGCAGTACTTC. Amino acids: CASTHGDGPYEQYF.

This clonotype was seen only once. The chain employs TRBV12-3 or TRBV12-4 and TRBJ2-7; D remains unclear. The CDR3 loop spans 12 amino acids. Trimming removed 4 bases from V and 6 bases from J, with 10 bases in between. As DNA, the CDR3 is TGTGCCAGCAGTTCGTCTGTGGGCGAGCAGTACTTC. It codes for CASSSSVGEQYF.

The gene calls are TRBV29-1 and TRBJ2-2; D is unresolved. The CDR3 totals 14 residues. V dropped 0 bases and J dropped 7 bases, with 12 bases sitting between them. Germline V gene sequence: CDR1 SQVTM, CDR2 ANQGSEA. The CDR3 spells CSVEEERVGGELFF. CDR3 DNA: TGCAGCGTTGAAGAGGAAAGGGTTGGCGGGGAGCTGTTTTTT.

This clonotype has just one count. A single base separates this from a much larger clone, so it may be a read error. The V call is TRBV7-2, the J call TRBJ1-1; D gene uncertain. Trimming cost V 3 bases and J 5 bases, with 10 bases left between them. CDR3 length equals 13 residues. Germline-derived CDR1 and CDR2 are SGHTA and FQGNSA. The CDR3 loop is CASSFGIGTEAFF. DNA of the CDR3: TGTGCCAGCAGCTTTGGGATTGGGACTGAAGCTTTCTTT.